The sequence of this T cell receptor (beta chain) was determined in a study of radiotherapy plus CTLA-4 blockade in lung cancer. In the study overall: Objective responses were documented in under 20% of patients, with disease control in approximately 31%. Study outcomes and limitations: Early clone dynamics of blood T cells, plus interferon-beta, reportedly predicted response best.

The assay was immunoSEQ multiplex PCR, and TCRdb's table has in-frame clones only and misses some. This sample has around 130,000 clones, with 80% to 90% found just once. As regards this clone: The target antigen is unknown.

The sequences come from peripheral blood, collected from a patient treated with radiotherapy plus ipilimumab. This clonotype was sampled from a human donor with non-small cell lung cancer that progressed on radiotherapy plus ipilimumab.

DNA for the CDR3: TGTGCCAGCAGTACCCTAGCGGGAGTTCCCCGGGAGCTGTTTTTT. Amino acids: CASSTLAGVPRELFF. This chain uses TRBV27 with TRBJ2-2, with 10 bases aligning to TRBD2. Germline V CDR1 and CDR2: MNHEY, SMNVEV (reference sequence). CDR3 length equals 15 residues. V shed 5 bases and J 9 bases; nucleotides not matched to a gene: 9.